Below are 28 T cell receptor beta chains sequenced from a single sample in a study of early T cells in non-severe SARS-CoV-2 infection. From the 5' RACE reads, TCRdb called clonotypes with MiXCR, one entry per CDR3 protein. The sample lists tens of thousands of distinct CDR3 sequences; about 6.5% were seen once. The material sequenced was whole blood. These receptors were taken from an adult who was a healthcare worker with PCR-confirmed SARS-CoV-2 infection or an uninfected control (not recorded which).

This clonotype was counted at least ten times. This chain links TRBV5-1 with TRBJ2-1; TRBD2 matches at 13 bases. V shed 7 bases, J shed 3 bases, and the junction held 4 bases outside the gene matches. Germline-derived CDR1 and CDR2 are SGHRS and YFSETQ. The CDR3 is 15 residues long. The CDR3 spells CASFRTSGGYNEQFF. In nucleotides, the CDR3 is TGCGCCAGCTTCAGGACTAGCGGGGGCTACAATGAGCAGTTCTTC. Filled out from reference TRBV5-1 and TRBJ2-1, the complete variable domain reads KAGVTQTPRYLIKTRGQQVTLSCSPISGHRSVSWYQQTPGQGLQFLFEYFSETQRNKGNFPGRFSGRQFSNSRSEMNVSTLELGDSALYLCASFRTSGGYNEQFFGPGTRLTVL.

The CDR3 nucleotides are TGTGCCAGCAGCGTAGGGTCAGATACGCAGTATTTT. This encodes CASSVGSDTQYF. The rearrangement joins TRBV9 to TRBJ2-3; D remains ambiguous. Between the trimmed V and J ends, which lost 0 bases and 4 bases, there was a span of 3 bases. The germline V gene encodes CDR1 SGDLS and CDR2 YYNGEE. The CDR3 contains 12 residues.

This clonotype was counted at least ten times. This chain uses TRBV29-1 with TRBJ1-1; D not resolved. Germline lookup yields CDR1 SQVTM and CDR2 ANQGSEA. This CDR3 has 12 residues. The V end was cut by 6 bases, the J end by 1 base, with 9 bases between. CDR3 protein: CSVDGRNTEAFF. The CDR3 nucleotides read TGCAGCGTAGATGGACGGAACACTGAAGCTTTCTTT. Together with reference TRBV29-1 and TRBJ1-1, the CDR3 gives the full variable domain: SAVISQKPSRDICQRGTSLTIQCQVDSQVTMMFWYRQQPGQSLTLIATANQGSEATYESGFVIDKFPISRPNLTFSTLTVSNMSPEDSSIYLCSVDGRNTEAFFGQGTRLTVV.

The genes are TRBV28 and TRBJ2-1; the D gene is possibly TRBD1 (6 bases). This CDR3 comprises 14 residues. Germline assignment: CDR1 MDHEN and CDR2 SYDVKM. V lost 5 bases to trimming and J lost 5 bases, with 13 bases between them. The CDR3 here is CASSGTGTHNEQFF. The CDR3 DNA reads TGTGCCAGCAGTGGAACCGGGACACACAATGAGCAGTTCTTC.

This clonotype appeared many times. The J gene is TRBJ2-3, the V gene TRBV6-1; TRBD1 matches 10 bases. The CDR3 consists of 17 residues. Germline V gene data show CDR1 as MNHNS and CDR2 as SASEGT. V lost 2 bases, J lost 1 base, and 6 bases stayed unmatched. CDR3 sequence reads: CASSEFSGTGGTDTQYF. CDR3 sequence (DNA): TGTGCCAGCAGTGAATTTTCCGGGACAGGGGGCACAGATACGCAGTATTTT.

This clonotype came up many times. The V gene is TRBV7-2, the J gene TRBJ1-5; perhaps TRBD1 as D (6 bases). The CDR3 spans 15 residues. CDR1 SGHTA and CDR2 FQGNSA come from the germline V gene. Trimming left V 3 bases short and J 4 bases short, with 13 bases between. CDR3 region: CASSFKGGVNQPQHF. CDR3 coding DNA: TGTGCCAGCAGCTTTAAGGGGGGTGTAAATCAGCCCCAGCATTTT.

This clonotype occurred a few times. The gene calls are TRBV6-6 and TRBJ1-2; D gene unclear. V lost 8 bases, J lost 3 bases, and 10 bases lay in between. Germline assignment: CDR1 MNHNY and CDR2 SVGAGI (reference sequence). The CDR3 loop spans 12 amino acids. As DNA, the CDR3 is TGTGCCAGCGGCGCAGCTTACTATGGCTACACCTTC. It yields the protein CASGAAYYGYTF.

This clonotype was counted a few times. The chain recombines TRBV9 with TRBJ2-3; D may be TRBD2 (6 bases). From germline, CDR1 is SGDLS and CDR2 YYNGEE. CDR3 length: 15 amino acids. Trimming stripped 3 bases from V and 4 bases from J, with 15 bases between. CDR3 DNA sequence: TGTGCCAGCAGCGCCTCCGGGAGATACGCAGATACGCAGTATTTT. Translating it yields CASSASGRYADTQYF.

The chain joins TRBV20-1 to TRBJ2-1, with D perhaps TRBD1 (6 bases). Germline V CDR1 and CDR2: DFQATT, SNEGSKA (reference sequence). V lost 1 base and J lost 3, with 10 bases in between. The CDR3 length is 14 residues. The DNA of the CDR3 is TGCAGTGCTAGAGGGGGGCCGGGCTACAATGAGCAGTTCTTC. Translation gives CSARGGPGYNEQFF.

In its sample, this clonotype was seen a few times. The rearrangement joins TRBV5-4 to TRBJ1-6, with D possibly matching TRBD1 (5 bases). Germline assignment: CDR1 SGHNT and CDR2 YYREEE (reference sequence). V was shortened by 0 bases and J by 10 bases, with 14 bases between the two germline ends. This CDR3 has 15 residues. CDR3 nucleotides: TGTGCCAGCAGCTTGGCTGGGGCTAATATGTCACCCCTCCACTTT. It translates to CASSLAGANMSPLHF.

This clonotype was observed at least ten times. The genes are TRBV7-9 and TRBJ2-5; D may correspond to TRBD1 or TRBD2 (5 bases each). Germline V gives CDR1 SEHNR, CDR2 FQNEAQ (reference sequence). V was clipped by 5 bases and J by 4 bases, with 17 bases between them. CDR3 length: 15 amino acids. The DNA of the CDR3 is TGTGCCAGCAGCCTCGGGGCGGGTACCAGAGAGACCCAGTACTTC. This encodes CASSLGAGTRETQYF.

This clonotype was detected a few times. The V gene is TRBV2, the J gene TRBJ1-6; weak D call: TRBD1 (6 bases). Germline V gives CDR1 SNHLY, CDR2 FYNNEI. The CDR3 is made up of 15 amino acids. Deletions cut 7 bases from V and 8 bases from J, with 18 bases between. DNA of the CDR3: TGTGCCAGCAACCCAGACAGGTCTTCTCATTCACCCCTCCACTTT. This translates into CASNPDRSSHSPLHF. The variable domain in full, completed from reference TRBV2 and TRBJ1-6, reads EPEVTQTPSHQVTQMGQEVILRCVPISNHLYFYWYRQILGQKVEFLVSFYNNEISEKSEIFDDQFSVERPDGSNFTLKIRSTKLEDSAMYFCASNPDRSSHSPLHFGNGTRLTVT.

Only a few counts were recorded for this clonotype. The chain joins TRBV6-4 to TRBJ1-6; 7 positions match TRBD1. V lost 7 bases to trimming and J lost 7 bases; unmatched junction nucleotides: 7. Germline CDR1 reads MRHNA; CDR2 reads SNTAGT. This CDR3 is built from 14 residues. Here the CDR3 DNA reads TGTGCCAGCACTCCGGACAGGAGAAATTCACCCCTCCACTTT. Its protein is CASTPDRRNSPLHF.

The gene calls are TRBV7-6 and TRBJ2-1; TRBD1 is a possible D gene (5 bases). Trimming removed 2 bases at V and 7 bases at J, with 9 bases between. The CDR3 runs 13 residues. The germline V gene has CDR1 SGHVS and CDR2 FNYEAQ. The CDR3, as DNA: TGTGCCAGCAGCTTATCAGGGTTTAATGAGCAGTTCTTC. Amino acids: CASSLSGFNEQFF.

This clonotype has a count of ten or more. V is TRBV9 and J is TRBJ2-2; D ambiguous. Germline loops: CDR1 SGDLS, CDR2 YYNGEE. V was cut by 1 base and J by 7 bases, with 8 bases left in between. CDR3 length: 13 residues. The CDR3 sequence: CASSVLDGGELFF. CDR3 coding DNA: TGTGCCAGCAGCGTACTAGACGGCGGGGAGCTGTTTTTT. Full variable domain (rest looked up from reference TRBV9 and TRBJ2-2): DSGVTQTPKHLITATGQRVTLRCSPRSGDLSVYWYQQSLDQGLQFLIQYYNGEERAKGNILERFSAQQFPDLHSELNLSSLELGDSALYFCASSVLDGGELFFGEGSRLTVL.

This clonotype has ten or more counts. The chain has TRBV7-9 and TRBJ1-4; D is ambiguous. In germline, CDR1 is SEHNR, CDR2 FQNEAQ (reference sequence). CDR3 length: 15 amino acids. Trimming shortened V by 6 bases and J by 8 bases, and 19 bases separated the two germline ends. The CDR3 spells CASSLREGFNEKLFF. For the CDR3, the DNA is TGTGCCAGCAGTTTACGAGAAGGGTTTAACGAAAAACTGTTTTTT.

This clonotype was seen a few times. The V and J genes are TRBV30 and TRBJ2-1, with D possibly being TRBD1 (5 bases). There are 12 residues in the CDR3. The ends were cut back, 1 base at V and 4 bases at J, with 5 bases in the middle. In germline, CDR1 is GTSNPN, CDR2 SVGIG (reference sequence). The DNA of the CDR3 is TGTGCCTGGAGTGCAGGGTACAATGAGCAGTTCTTC. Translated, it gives CAWSAGYNEQFF.

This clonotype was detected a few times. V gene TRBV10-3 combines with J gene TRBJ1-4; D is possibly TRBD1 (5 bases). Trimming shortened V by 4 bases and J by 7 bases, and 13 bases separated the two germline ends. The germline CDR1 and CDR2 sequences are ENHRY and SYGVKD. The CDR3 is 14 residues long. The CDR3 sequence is CAISGGFLPEKLFF. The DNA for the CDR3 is TGTGCCATCAGTGGGGGGTTCCTACCTGAAAAACTGTTTTTT.

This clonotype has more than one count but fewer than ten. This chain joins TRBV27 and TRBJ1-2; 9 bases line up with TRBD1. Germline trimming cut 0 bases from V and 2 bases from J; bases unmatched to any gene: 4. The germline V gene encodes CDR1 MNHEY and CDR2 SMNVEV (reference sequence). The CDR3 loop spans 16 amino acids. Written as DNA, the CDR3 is TGTGCCAGCAGTTTATCTCCGGGACAGGGAAACTATGGCTACACCTTC. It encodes CASSLSPGQGNYGYTF.

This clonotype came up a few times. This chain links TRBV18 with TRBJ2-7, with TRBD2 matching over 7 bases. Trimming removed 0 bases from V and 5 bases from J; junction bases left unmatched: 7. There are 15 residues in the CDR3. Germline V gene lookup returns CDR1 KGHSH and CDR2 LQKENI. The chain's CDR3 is CASSPPGGLTHEQYF. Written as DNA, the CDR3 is TGTGCCAGCTCACCACCCGGGGGGTTAACCCACGAGCAGTACTTC.

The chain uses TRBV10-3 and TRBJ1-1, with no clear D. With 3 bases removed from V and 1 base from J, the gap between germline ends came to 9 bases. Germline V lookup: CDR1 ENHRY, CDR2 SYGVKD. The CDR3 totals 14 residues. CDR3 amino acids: CAISDPPGNTEAFF. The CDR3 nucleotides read TGTGCCATCAGTGACCCCCCCGGGAACACTGAAGCTTTCTTT.

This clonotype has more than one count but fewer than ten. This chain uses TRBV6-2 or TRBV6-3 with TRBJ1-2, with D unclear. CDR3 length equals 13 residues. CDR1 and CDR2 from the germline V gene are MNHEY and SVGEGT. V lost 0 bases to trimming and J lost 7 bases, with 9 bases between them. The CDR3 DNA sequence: TGTGCCAGCAGTTACTCTAGTCGTCGTGGCTACACCTTC. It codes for CASSYSSRRGYTF.

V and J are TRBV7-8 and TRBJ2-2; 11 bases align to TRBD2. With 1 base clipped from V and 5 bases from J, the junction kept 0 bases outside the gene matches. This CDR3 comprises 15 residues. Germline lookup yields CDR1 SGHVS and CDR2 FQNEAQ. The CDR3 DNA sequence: TGTGCCAGCAGCTTAGGGACTAGCGGGACCGGGGAGCTGTTTTTT. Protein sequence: CASSLGTSGTGELFF.

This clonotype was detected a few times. The CDR3 loop is CASSVAGAEETQYF. The CDR3 DNA reads TGTGCCAGCAGCGTAGCCGGCGCCGAGGAGACCCAGTACTTC. This chain joins TRBV9 and TRBJ2-5, with D unclear. The CDR3 extends over 14 amino acids. V was cut by 0 bases and J by 5 bases, with 11 bases left in between. Germline CDR1 is SGDLS and CDR2 is YYNGEE.

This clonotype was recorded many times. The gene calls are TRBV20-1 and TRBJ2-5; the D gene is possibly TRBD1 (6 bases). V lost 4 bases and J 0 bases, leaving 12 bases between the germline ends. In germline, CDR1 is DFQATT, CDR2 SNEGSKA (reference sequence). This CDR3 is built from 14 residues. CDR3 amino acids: CSANTDRYQETQYF. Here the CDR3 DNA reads TGCAGTGCTAATACAGACAGGTACCAAGAGACCCAGTACTTC.

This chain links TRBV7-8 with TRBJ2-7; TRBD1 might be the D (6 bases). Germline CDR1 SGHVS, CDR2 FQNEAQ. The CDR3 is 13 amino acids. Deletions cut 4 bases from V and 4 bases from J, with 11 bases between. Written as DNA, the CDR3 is TGTGCCAGCAGCTCACCGGGACATTACGAGCAGTACTTC. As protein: CASSSPGHYEQYF.

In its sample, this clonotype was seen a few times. For the CDR3, the DNA is TGCAGCGGGGGACAGGGGGCCTACGAGCAGTACTTC. Translating gives CSGGQGAYEQYF. The rearrangement links TRBV29-1 to TRBJ2-7; 11 positions agree with TRBD1. The germline V gene encodes CDR1 SQVTM and CDR2 ANQGSEA. The CDR3 runs 12 residues. The J segment lost 2 bases and the V segment lost 7 bases, leaving 1 base of the junction unmatched.

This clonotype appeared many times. The CDR3 sequence is CASSLVAASNQPQHF. DNA of the CDR3: TGTGCCAGCAGTTTAGTAGCAGCTAGCAATCAGCCCCAGCATTTT. The chain carries TRBV12-3 or TRBV12-4 and TRBJ1-5; D is ambiguous. The CDR3 loop spans 15 amino acids. V gave up 1 base and J gave up 0 bases, with 7 bases separating them.